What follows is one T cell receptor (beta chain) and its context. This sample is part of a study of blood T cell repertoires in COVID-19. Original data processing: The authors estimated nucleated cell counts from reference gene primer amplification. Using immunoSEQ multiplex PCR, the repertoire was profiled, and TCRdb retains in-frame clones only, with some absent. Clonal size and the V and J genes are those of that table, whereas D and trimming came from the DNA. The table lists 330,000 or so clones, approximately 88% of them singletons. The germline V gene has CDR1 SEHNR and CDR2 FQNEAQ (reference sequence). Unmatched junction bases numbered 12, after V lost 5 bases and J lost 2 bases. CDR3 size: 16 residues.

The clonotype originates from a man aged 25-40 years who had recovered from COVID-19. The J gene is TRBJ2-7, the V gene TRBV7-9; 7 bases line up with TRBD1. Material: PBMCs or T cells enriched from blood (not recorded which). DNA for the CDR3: TGTGCCAGCAGCCTCCAGAGGGACAGAGGAACCTACGAGCAGTACTTC. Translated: CASSLQRDRGTYEQYF.